The next 25 T cell receptor beta chains were all read from a single sample in a study of cytomegalovirus exposure and HLA in healthy donors. 13 Jbeta primers and 60 Vbeta primers were used for the PCR. Produced via immunoSEQ multiplex PCR; TCRdb's table is partial and in-frame only. Found here are around 150,000 clones, roughly two thirds of them singletons; the top ten hold under 3.5%. The sample consisted of PBMCs. These receptors were obtained from a woman aged 30 to 39 in good health and CMV-seronegative.

The chain employs TRBV4-3 and TRBJ2-3; possibly TRBD1 for D (5 bases). The CDR3 runs to 15 residues. Germline V gene sequence: CDR1 LGHNA, CDR2 YSLEER. Trimming stripped 0 bases from V and 0 bases from J, with 7 bases between. The CDR3 DNA sequence: TGCGCCAGCAGCCAAGATCCAGGGAGCACAGATACGCAGTATTTT. Translation: CASSQDPGSTDTQYF.

The chain combines TRBV27 with TRBJ2-5, with a tentative D call TRBD2 (6 bases). Trimming cost V 4 bases and J 7 bases, with 16 bases left between them. Germline CDR1 MNHEY, CDR2 SMNVEV (reference sequence). This CDR3 is built from 14 residues. CDR3 DNA sequence: TGTGCCAGCAGTTCCCCCTTGCGGGACGGGACCCAGTACTTC. Translated, it gives CASSSPLRDGTQYF.

The chain is built from TRBV28 and TRBJ2-3; 8 nucleotides align to TRBD2. Trimming cost V 5 bases and J 2 bases; bases outside gene matches: 9. Germline CDR1 reads MDHEN; CDR2 reads SYDVKM. CDR3 length: 16 residues. CDR3: CASSVLGTRTTDTQYF. The CDR3 DNA sequence: TGTGCCAGCAGTGTTCTCGGGACTAGAACCACAGATACGCAGTATTTT.

V usage is TRBV4-2 and J usage is TRBJ2-7, with D maybe TRBD1 (5 bases). CDR1 and CDR2 (germline): LGHNA, YNFKEQ. The V end lost 3 bases, the J end lost 1 base, and 13 bases lay between the germline ends. The CDR3 totals 15 residues. CDR3 amino acids: CASSQSRVQSYEQYF. DNA for the CDR3: TGTGCCAGCAGCCAGAGCAGGGTTCAGTCCTACGAGCAGTACTTC.

This clone was recorded only once. V gene TRBV11-2 combines with J gene TRBJ2-5, with a weak D call TRBD1 (6 bases). The CDR3 loop spans 14 amino acids. From germline, CDR1 is SGHAT and CDR2 FQNNGV. Trimming pared 5 bases from V and 4 bases from J, leaving 14 bases between. The CDR3 nucleotides read TGTGCCAGCAGCCGAATAATAGGGGGAGAGACCCAGTACTTC. It translates to CASSRIIGGETQYF.

The rearrangement joins TRBV4-3 to TRBJ2-1; 8 bases align to TRBD1. This CDR3 spans 16 amino acids. Trimming cost V 4 bases and J 1 base; bases outside gene matches: 6. CDR1 LGHNA and CDR2 YSLEER come from the germline V gene. CDR3 loop: CASSPWTGKSYNEQFF. CDR3 in DNA: TGCGCCAGCAGCCCCTGGACAGGGAAATCCTACAATGAGCAGTTCTTC.

V is TRBV2 and J is TRBJ2-5; D may be TRBD1 (5 bases). This CDR3 is built from 12 residues. The V end was cut by 3 bases, the J end by 5 bases, with 7 bases between. CDR1 and CDR2 (germline): SNHLY, FYNNEI. Here the CDR3 reads CASSDRVETQYF. The CDR3 DNA reads TGTGCCAGCAGTGACAGGGTGGAGACCCAGTACTTC.

The CDR3 region is CASSPGTDPSYEQYF. The CDR3 DNA follows: TGTGCCAGCTCACCAGGGACAGACCCCTCCTACGAGCAGTACTTC. J is TRBJ2-7 and V is TRBV18; 7 bases match TRBD1. Trimming took 2 bases from V and 0 from J; bases not matched to a gene: 4. Germline V gene data show CDR1 as KGHSH and CDR2 as LQKENI. CDR3 length: 15 residues.

This clone was seen just once. The chain combines TRBV25-1 with TRBJ2-5, with a tentative D call TRBD1 (5 bases). V dropped 3 bases and J dropped 12 bases, with 17 bases sitting between them. The CDR3 sequence is 13 residues long. Germline CDR1 and CDR2: MGHDK and SYGVNS. CDR3 in amino acids: CASSEDTFLKKYF. The CDR3 coding sequence is TGTGCCAGCAGTGAGGACACATTTCTAAAGAAGTACTTC.

The CDR3 protein is CATSDPGQGYTEAFF. Here the CDR3 DNA reads TGTGCCACCAGCGATCCGGGACAGGGATACACTGAAGCTTTCTTT. This rearrangement joins TRBV15 to TRBJ1-1; 9 nucleotides line up with TRBD1. Germline loops: CDR1 LNHNV, CDR2 YYDKDF (reference sequence). With V trimmed by 5 bases and J by 3 bases, 7 bases remained unmatched. The CDR3 sequence is 15 residues long.

The rearrangement uses TRBV6-5 and TRBJ1-3; 7 bases are a match to TRBD1. Germline V gives CDR1 MNHEY, CDR2 SVGAGI. The CDR3 extends over 14 amino acids. V was pared by 6 bases and J by 2 bases, with 4 bases of the junction left unmatched. The CDR3 spells CASSQGTAGNTIYF. As DNA, the CDR3 is TGTGCCAGCAGCCAAGGGACAGCTGGAAACACCATATATTTT.

This chain connects TRBV4-3 to TRBJ2-7; 8 positions match TRBD2. Germline-derived CDR1 and CDR2 are LGHNA and YSLEER. Trimming took 4 bases from V and 2 from J; bases not matched to a gene: 4. This CDR3 is 14 amino acids long. The CDR3 bases are TGCGCCAGCAGCCTCACTAGCGGAGCCTACGAGCAGTACTTC. Translating it yields CASSLTSGAYEQYF.

V usage is TRBV11-2 and J usage is TRBJ2-2; TRBD1 might be the D (5 bases). CDR3 size: 14 residues. Germline CDR1 SGHAT, CDR2 FQNNGV. The V gene lost 5 bases and the J gene lost 3 bases, with 10 bases spanning the gap. CDR3 bases: TGTGCCAGCAGCCGAGTAGGGGACACCGGGGAGCTGTTTTTT. Translated, it gives CASSRVGDTGELFF.

The V and J genes are TRBV4-3 and TRBJ1-1; D ambiguous. The CDR3 extends over 14 amino acids. Germline V gene lookup returns CDR1 LGHNA and CDR2 YSLEER. V was shortened by 0 bases and J by 0 bases, with 5 bases between the two germline ends. The CDR3 nucleotides are TGCGCCAGCAGCCAAGATTATTTGAACACTGAAGCTTTCTTT. This sequence encodes CASSQDYLNTEAFF.

This chain connects TRBV27 to TRBJ2-2; tentatively, D is TRBD1 (5 bases). Deletions cut 6 bases from V and 3 bases from J, with 17 bases between. Germline values: CDR1 MNHEY, CDR2 SMNVEV (reference sequence). The CDR3 has 16 residues. Written as DNA, the CDR3 is TGTGCCAGCAGCACGTCAGACAGAATCGACACCGGGGAGCTGTTTTTT. This encodes CASSTSDRIDTGELFF.

The genes are TRBV9 and TRBJ2-1; 10 nucleotides line up with TRBD1. CDR3 size: 14 residues. The junction had 6 bases not matched to a gene; V was cut back by 4 bases and J by 8 bases. Germline values: CDR1 SGDLS, CDR2 YYNGEE. CDR3 loop: CASSPWDRGDEQFF. CDR3 nucleotide sequence: TGTGCCAGCAGCCCCTGGGACAGGGGCGATGAGCAGTTCTTC.

The rearrangement links TRBV2 to TRBJ2-3; D perhaps matches TRBD2 (5 bases). CDR3 size: 15 residues. The V gene lost 4 bases and the J gene lost 1 base, with 12 bases spanning the gap. The germline CDR1 and CDR2 sequences are SNHLY and FYNNEI. Written as DNA, the CDR3 is TGTGCCAGCAGTGTTGAGGGTGGAGGCACAGATACGCAGTATTTT. It yields the protein CASSVEGGGTDTQYF. The full variable domain, rest sourced from reference TRBV2 and TRBJ2-3, is EPEVTQTPSHQVTQMGQEVILRCVPISNHLYFYWYRQILGQKVEFLVSFYNNEISEKSEIFDDQFSVERPDGSNFTLKIRSTKLEDSAMYFCASSVEGGGTDTQYFGPGTRLTVL.

The rearrangement joins TRBV4-1 to TRBJ2-7; 9 nucleotides match TRBD2. Trimming took 0 bases from V and 4 from J; bases not matched to a gene: 4. This CDR3 spans 15 amino acids. Germline CDR1 MGHRA, CDR2 YSYEKL. CDR3 sequence reads: CASSQDGGREYEQYF. The CDR3 DNA sequence: TGCGCCAGCAGCCAAGATGGCGGGAGGGAATACGAGCAGTACTTC.

This clone was detected only a few times. The rearrangement uses TRBV18 and TRBJ2-2; 13 bases fit TRBD2. Germline CDR1 is KGHSH and CDR2 is LQKENI. The CDR3 runs 16 residues. Germline trimming cut 3 bases from V and 6 bases from J; bases unmatched to any gene: 4. In nucleotides, the CDR3 is TGTGCCAGCTCACCTCCGGGACTAGCGGGGTCCGGGGAGCTGTTTTTT. It specifies CASSPPGLAGSGELFF. Using reference TRBV18 and TRBJ2-2 for the parts outside the CDR3, the full variable domain is NAGVMQNPRHLVRRRGQEARLRCSPMKGHSHVYWYRQLPEEGLKFMVYLQKENIIDESGMPKERFSAEFPKEGPSILRIQQVVRGDSAAYFCASSPPGLAGSGELFFGEGSRLTVL.

The chain combines TRBV6-1 with TRBJ1-5; 9 bases map to TRBD1. The germline CDR1 and CDR2 sequences are MNHNS and SASEGT. The V gene end was trimmed by 4 bases and the J gene end by 1 base; junction bases not matched to a gene: 5. The CDR3 loop spans 16 amino acids. The CDR3 sequence: CASSVRGTGSNQPQHF. The CDR3, as DNA: TGTGCCAGCAGTGTCCGGGGGACAGGGAGCAATCAGCCCCAGCATTTT.

The table lists this clone with a few counts. The chain uses TRBV29-1 and TRBJ2-5; the match to TRBD2 covers 8 bases. CDR3 length equals 12 residues. Trimming cost V 2 bases and J 5 bases; bases outside gene matches: 1. In germline, CDR1 is SQVTM, CDR2 ANQGSEA. CDR3 region: CSVEPGGETQYF. CDR3 nucleotides: TGCAGCGTTGAACCGGGGGGGGAGACCCAGTACTTC.

The chain recombines TRBV7-9 with TRBJ2-5, with a weak D call TRBD1 (6 bases). Germline V gives CDR1 SEHNR, CDR2 FQNEAQ (reference sequence). V lost 3 bases and J 5 bases, leaving 10 bases between the germline ends. This CDR3 comprises 13 residues. CDR3 loop: CASSFGGLETQYF. The CDR3 DNA reads TGTGCCAGCAGCTTTGGGGGCCTGGAGACCCAGTACTTC.

The CDR3 region has the DNA TGTGCCAGCAGCCAGGACACAGCTGAAGCTTTCTTT. Translated, it gives CASSQDTAEAFF. V usage is TRBV4-2 and J usage is TRBJ1-1, with D possibly being TRBD1 (5 bases). Looked up from germline, CDR1 is LGHNA and CDR2 is YNFKEQ. There are 12 residues in the CDR3. V lost 3 bases, J lost 6 bases, and 8 bases lay in between.

The genes are TRBV19 and TRBJ1-5; TRBD1 aligns across 8 bases. The germline V gene has CDR1 LNHDA and CDR2 SQIVND (reference sequence). Losses at the gene ends were 7 bases for V and 9 bases for J; bases not matched to a gene: 11. The CDR3 contains 14 residues. The CDR3 nucleotides are TGTGCCAGTACCAAAGGGACAGGTTCGACGCCCCAGCATTTT. Its translation is CASTKGTGSTPQHF.

This chain connects TRBV5-1 to TRBJ1-4; maybe TRBD1 (6 bases). Trimming removed 7 bases from V and 4 bases from J, with 11 bases in between. The germline V gene has CDR1 SGHRS and CDR2 YFSETQ. The CDR3 has 13 amino acids. The CDR3 loop reads CASRTGNNEKLFF. CDR3 nucleotide sequence: TGCGCCAGCCGTACAGGGAATAATGAAAAACTGTTTTTT.